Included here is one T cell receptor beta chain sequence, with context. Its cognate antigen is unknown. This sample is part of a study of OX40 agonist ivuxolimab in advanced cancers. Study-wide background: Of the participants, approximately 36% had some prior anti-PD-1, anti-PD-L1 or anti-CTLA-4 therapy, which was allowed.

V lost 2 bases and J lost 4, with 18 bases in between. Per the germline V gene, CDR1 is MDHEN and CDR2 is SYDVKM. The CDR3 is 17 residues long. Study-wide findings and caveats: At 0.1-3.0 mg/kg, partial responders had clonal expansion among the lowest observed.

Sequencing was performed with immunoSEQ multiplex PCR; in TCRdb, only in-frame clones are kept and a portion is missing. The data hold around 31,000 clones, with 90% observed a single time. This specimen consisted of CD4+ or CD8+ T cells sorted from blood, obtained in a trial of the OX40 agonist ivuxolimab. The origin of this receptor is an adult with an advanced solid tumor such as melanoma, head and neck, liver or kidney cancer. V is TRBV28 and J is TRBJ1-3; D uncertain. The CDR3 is CASSLTLMLGRGNTIYF. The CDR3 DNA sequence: TGTGCCAGCAGTTTAACCCTAATGTTAGGGCGAGGAAACACCATATATTTT.